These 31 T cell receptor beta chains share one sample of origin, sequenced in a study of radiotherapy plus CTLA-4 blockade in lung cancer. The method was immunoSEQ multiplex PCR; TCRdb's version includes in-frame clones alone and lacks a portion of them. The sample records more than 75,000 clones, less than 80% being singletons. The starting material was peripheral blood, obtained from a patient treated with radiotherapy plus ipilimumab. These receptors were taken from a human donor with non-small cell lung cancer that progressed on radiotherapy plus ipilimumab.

CDR3 in DNA: TGCGCCAGCAGCCTTCGGACAGACCTACCCGGGGAGCTGTTTTTT. It is translated as CASSLRTDLPGELFF. The chain is built from TRBV5-1 and TRBJ2-2, with TRBD1 as a possible D gene (6 bases). Germline V gene sequence: CDR1 SGHRS, CDR2 YFSETQ. Deletions cut 4 bases from V and 6 bases from J, with 16 bases between. The CDR3 length is 15 residues.

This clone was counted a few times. The CDR3 sequence: CATALAGNSGNTIYF. For the CDR3, the DNA is TGTGCCACGGCCCTGGCCGGCAACTCTGGAAACACCATATATTTT. The rearrangement links TRBV28 to TRBJ1-3; D gene ambiguous. Germline V gene lookup returns CDR1 MDHEN and CDR2 SYDVKM. Trimming took off 10 bases at V and 0 bases at J, with 16 bases between the two ends. CDR3 size: 15 residues.

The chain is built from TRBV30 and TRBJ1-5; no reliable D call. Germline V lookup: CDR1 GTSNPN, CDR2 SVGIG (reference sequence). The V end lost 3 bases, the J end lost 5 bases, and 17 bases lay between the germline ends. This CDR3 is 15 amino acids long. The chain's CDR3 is CAWSLGRAGDQPQHF. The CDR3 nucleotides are TGTGCCTGGAGCCTTGGAAGGGCCGGCGATCAGCCCCAGCATTTT.

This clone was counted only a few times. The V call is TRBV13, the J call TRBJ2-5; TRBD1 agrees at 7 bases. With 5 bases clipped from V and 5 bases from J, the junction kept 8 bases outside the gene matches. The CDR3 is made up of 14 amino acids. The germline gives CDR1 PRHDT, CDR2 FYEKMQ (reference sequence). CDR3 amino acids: CASSLKGGAETQYF. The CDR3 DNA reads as TGTGCCAGCAGCCTTAAAGGGGGCGCGGAGACCCAGTACTTC.

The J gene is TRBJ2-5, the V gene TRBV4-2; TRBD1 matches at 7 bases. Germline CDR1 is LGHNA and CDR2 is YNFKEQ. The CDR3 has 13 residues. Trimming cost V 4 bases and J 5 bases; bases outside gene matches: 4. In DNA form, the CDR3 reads TGTGCCAGCAGCCCACAGGGGTCGGAGACCCAGTACTTC. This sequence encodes CASSPQGSETQYF.

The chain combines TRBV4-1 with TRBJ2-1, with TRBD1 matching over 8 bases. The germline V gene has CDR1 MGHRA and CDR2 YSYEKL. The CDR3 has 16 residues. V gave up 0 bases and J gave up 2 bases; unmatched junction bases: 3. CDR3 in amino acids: CASSQDSGGAYNEQFF. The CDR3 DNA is TGCGCCAGCAGCCAAGATTCAGGGGGCGCCTACAATGAGCAGTTCTTC.

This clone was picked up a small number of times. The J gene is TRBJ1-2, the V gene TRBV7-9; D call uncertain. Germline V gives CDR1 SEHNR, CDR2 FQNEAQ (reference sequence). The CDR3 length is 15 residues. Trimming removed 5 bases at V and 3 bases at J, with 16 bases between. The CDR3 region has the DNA TGTGCCAGCAGCCCCCCAGCGGAGACCTACTATGGCTACACCTTC. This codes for CASSPPAETYYGYTF.

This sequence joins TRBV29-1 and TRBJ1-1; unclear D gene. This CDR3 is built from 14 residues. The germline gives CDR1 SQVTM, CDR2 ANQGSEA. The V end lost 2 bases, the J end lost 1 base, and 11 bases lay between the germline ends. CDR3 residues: CSVESSGRNTEAFF. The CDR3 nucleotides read TGCAGCGTTGAATCCTCTGGGCGGAACACTGAAGCTTTCTTT.

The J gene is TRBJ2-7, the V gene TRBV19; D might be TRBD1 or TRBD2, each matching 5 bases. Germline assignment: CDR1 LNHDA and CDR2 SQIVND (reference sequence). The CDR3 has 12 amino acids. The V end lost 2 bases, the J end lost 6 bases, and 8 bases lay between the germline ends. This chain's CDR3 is CASSINGGEQYF. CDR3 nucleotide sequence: TGTGCCAGTAGTATAAATGGGGGCGAGCAGTACTTC.

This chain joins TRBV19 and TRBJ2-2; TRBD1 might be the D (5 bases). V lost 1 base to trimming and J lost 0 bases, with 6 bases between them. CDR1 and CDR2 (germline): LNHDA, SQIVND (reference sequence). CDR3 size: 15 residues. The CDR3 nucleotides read TGTGCCAGTAGTATAGGCAGGGCGAACACCGGGGAGCTGTTTTTT. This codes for CASSIGRANTGELFF. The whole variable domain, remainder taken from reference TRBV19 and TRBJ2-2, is DGGITQSPKYLFRKEGQNVTLSCEQNLNHDAMYWYRQDPGQGLRLIYYSQIVNDFQKGDIAEGYSVSREKKESFPLTVTSAQKNPTAFYLCASSIGRANTGELFFGEGSRLTVL.

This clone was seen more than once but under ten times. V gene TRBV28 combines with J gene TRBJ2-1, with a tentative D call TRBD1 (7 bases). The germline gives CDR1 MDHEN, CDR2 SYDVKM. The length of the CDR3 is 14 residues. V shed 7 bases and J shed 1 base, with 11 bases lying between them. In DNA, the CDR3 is TGTGCCAGCACCAGGGGGGAATCCTACAATGAGCAGTTCTTC. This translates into CASTRGESYNEQFF.

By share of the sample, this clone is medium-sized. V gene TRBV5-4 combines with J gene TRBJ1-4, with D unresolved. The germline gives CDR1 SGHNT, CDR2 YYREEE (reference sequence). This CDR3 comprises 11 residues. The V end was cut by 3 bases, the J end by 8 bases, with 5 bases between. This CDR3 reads CASSSGEKLFF. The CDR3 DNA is TGTGCCAGCAGCTCGGGCGAAAAACTGTTTTTT.

The CDR3 DNA is TGTGCCAGTAGTATAGACGGGGGCGCGAGAACTGAAGCTTTCTTT. It translates to CASSIDGGARTEAFF. V gene TRBV19 combines with J gene TRBJ1-1, with D possibly TRBD1 on 6 matching bases. V was shortened by 0 bases and J by 5 bases, with 13 bases between the two germline ends. Germline-derived CDR1 and CDR2 are LNHDA and SQIVND (reference sequence). The CDR3 runs 15 residues.

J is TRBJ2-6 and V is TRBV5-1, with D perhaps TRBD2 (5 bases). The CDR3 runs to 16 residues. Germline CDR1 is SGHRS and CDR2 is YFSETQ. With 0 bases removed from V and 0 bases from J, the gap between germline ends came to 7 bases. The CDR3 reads CASSLVGSSGANVLTF. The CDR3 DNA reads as TGCGCCAGCAGCTTGGTAGGGAGCTCTGGGGCCAACGTCCTGACTTTC.

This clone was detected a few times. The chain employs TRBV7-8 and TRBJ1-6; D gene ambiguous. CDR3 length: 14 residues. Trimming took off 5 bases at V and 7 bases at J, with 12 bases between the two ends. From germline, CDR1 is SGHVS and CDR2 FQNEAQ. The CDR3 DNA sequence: TGTGCCAGCAGCCACCGGGCCATAAATTCACCCCTCCACTTT. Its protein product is CASSHRAINSPLHF. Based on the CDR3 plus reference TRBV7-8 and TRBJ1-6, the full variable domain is GAGVSQSPRYKVAKRGQDVALRCDPISGHVSLFWYQQALGQGPEFLTYFQNEAQLDKSGLPSDRFFAERPEGSVSTLKIQRTQQEDSAVYLCASSHRAINSPLHFGNGTRLTVT.

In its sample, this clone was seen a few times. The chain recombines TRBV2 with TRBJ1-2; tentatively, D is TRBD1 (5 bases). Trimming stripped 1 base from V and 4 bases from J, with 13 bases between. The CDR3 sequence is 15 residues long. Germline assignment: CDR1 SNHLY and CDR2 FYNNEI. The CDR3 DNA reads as TGTGCCAGCAGTGAAGACGTAACAGGTCCCTATGGCTACACCTTC. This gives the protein CASSEDVTGPYGYTF.

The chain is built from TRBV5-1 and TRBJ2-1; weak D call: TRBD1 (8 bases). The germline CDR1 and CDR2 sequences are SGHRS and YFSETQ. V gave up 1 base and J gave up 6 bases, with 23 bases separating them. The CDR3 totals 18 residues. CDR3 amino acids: CASSLWSRGPGGTNEQFF. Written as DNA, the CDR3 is TGCGCCAGCAGCTTGTGGTCGCGGGGGCCAGGGGGCACCAATGAGCAGTTCTTC.

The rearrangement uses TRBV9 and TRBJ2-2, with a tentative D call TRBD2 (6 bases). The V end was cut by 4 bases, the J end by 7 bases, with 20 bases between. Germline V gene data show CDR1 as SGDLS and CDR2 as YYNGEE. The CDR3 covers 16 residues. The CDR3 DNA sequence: TGTGCCAGCAGCCCCGCGGGGATGGTTGTGGGCGGGGAGCTGTTTTTT. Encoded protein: CASSPAGMVVGGELFF.

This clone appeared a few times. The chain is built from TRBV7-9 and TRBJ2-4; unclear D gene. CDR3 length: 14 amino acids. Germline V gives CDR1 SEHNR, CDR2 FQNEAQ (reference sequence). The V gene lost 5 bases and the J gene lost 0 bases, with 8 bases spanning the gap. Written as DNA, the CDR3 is TGTGCCAGCAGCGGCGACCGAGCCAAAAACATTCAGTACTTC. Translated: CASSGDRAKNIQYF.

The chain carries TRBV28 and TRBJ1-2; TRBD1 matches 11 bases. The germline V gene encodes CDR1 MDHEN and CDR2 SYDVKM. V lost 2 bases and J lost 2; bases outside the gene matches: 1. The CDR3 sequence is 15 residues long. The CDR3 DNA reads TGTGCCAGCAGTTTAAGGACAGGGGGCAACTATGGCTACACCTTC. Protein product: CASSLRTGGNYGYTF.

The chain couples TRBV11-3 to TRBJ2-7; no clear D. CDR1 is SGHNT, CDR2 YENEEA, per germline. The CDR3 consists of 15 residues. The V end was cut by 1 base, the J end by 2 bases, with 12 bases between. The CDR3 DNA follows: TGTGCCAGCAGCTTAGCTCCCGCCACAACCTACGAGCAGTACTTC. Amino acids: CASSLAPATTYEQYF.

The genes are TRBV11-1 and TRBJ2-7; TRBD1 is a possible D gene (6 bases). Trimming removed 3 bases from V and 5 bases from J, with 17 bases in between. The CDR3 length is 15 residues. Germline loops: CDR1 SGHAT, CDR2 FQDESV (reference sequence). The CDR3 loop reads CASSFEHRVYDEQYF. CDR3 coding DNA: TGTGCCAGCAGCTTCGAGCACAGGGTTTACGACGAGCAGTACTTC.

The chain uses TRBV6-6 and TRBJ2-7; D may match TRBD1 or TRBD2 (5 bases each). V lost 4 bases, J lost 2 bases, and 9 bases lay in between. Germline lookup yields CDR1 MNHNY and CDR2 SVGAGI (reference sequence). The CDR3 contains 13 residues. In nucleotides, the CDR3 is TGTGCCAGCAGTTCCGGGACCCCCTACGAGCAGTACTTC. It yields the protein CASSSGTPYEQYF.

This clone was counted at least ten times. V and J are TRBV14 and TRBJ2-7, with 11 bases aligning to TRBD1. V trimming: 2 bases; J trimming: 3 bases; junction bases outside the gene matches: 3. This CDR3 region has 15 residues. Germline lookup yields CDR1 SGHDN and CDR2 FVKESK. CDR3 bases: TGTGCCAGCAGCCAACGGGACAGGGGGGTCTACGAGCAGTACTTC. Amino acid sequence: CASSQRDRGVYEQYF.

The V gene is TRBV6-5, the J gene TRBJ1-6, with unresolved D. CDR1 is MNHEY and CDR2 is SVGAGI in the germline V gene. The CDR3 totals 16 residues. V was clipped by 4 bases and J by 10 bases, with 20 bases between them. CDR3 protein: CASSSTPRPDGSPLHF. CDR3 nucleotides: TGTGCCAGCAGTTCTACGCCGAGACCTGATGGGTCACCCCTCCACTTT.

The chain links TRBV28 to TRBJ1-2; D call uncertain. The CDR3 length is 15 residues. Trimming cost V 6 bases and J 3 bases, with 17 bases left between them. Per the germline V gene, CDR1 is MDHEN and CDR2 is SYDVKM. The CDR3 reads CASSPGSEADYGYTF. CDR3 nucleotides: TGTGCCAGCAGCCCCGGATCAGAGGCTGACTATGGCTACACCTTC.

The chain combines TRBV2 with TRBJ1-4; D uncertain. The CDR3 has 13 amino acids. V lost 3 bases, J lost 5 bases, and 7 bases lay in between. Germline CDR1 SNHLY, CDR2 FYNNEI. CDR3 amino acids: CASSDSRNEKLFF. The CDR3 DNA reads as TGTGCCAGCAGTGACAGTCGAAATGAAAAACTGTTTTTT.

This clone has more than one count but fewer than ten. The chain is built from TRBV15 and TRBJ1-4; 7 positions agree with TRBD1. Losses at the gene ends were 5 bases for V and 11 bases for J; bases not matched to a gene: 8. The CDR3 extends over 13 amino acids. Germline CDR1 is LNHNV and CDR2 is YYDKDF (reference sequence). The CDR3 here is CATSARQGGKLFF. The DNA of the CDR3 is TGTGCCACCAGCGCGAGACAGGGTGGGAAACTGTTTTTT. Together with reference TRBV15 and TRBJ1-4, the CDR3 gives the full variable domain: DAMVIQNPRYQVTQFGKPVTLSCSQTLNHNVMYWYQQKSSQAPKLLFHYYDKDFNNEADTPDNFQSRRPNTSFCFLDIRSPGLGDTAMYLCATSARQGGKLFFGSGTQLSVL.

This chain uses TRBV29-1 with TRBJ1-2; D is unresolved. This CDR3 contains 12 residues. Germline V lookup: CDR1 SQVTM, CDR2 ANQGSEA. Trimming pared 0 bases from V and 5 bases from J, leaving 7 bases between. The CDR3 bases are TGCAGCGTTGAAGACACCCATTATGGCTACACCTTC. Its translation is CSVEDTHYGYTF.

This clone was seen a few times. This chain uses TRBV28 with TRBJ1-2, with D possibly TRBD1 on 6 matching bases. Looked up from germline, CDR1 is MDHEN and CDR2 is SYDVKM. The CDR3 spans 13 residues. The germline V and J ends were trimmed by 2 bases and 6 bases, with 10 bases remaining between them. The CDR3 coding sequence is TGTGCCAGCAGTTTACGAAGGACAGATGGCTACACCTTC. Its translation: CASSLRRTDGYTF.

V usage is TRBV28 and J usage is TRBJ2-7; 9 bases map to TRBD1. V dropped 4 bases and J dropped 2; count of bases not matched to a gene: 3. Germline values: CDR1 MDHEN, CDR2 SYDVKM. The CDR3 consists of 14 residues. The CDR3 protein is CASSSGQGPYEQYF. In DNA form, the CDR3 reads TGTGCCAGCAGTTCGGGACAGGGTCCCTACGAGCAGTACTTC.